This TCR beta chain was captured in a study of cytomegalovirus exposure and HLA in healthy donors. Study context: A subsequent analysis stated that the 120 or so validation repertoires were run on the same platform as the roughly 710 first-cohort repertoires. Study results and limitations: A few CMV-associated chains proved CMV antigen-specific in vitro. Altogether, about 160 TCR beta chains were recorded as cytomegalovirus-associated. It was found in a later analysis that first-cohort TCR clusters tended to co-occur in the 95 to 150 validation repertoires.

Notes on this clone: Its antigen is currently unknown.

Some clones are missing from TCRdb's copy, which holds only in-frame ones; the method was immunoSEQ multiplex PCR. The table records about 160,000 clones, roughly 91% of them present only once. The sequencing input was PBMCs. This receptor was obtained from a man between 18 and 29 years old in good health and CMV-seropositive.

In DNA, the CDR3 is TGTGCCAGCAGTACGGACAGTGGTTGGTACGAGCAGTACTTC. This translates into CASSTDSGWYEQYF. The chain uses TRBV28 and TRBJ2-7; perhaps TRBD1 as D (6 bases). V was pared by 5 bases and J by 4 bases, with 15 bases between. Germline CDR1 reads MDHEN; CDR2 reads SYDVKM. The CDR3 totals 14 residues.